This T cell receptor (beta chain) was identified in a study of blood T cell repertoires in COVID-19. Study background: Sample material is recorded as cDNA or gDNA derived from T cells, B-cell-depleted T cells, or PBMCs.

V was pared by 4 bases and J by 8 bases, with 13 bases of the junction left unmatched. In germline, CDR1 is MDHEN, CDR2 SYDVKM. The CDR3 length is 15 residues. Authors' methods: Nucleated cell counts were estimated from reference gene primer amplification. Assay used: immunoSEQ multiplex PCR; TCRdb lists only in-frame clones, some missing. V and J calls and clone size come straight from that table; D and trimming were deduced from the DNA. The sample lists some 210,000 clones, approximately 84% occurring once. The clonotype comes from a woman in her seventies with active or convalescent COVID-19. V is TRBV28 and J is TRBJ1-2; 7 bases fit TRBD1. The sequencing input was peripheral blood. This chain's CDR3 is CASSSPQGVPMGYTF. The CDR3 DNA sequence: TGTGCCAGCAGTTCCCCCCAGGGGGTGCCTATGGGCTACACCTTC.